A selection of T cell receptor beta chains follows, all from one sample in a study of technical replicates of blood from a handful of donors. Repertoires were generated with immunoSEQ multiplex PCR, while TCRdb's copy carries only in-frame clones and drops some. Of more than 90,000 clones listed, approximately 94% are singletons. Source material: T cells isolated from PBMCs. These receptors all come from a human donor in good health. CDR3s include the opening cysteine and the closing phenylalanine or tryptophan. Each record gives: D gene, J gene, V gene, clone size, CDR3 protein, CDR3 DNA. D genes are given only for firm matches. For some rows the clone size is stated as once, few or many, or as a class when expanded; others skip it.

>NA|TRBJ1-1|TRBV6-4|NA
CASSDSGRGAEAFF
TGTGCCAGCAGTGACTCTGGCAGGGGCGCTGAAGCTTTCTTT
>NA|TRBJ1-5|TRBV7-9|NA
CASSAGLSGIQPQHF
TGTGCCAGCAGCGCGGGACTTTCAGGGATTCAGCCCCAGCATTTT
>NA|TRBJ1-3|TRBV6-7|NA
CASRGGTGNTIYF
TGTGCCAGCAGGGGGGGTACTGGAAACACCATATATTTT
>NA|TRBJ2-5|TRBV5-1|NA
CASSLGGRMGETQYF
TGCGCCAGCAGCTTGGGAGGGAGGATGGGAGAGACCCAGTACTTC
>NA|TRBJ1-2|TRBV21-1|once
CASSRHRDHYGYTF
TGTGCCAGCAGCAGGCACAGGGATCACTATGGCTACACCTTC
>TRBD1|TRBJ2-1|TRBV10-2|NA
CASSESGTEHNEQFF
TGCGCCAGCAGTGAGTCTGGGACAGAACACAATGAGCAGTTCTTC
>TRBD1|TRBJ1-1|TRBV9|NA
CASSARQGTVAEAFF
TGTGCCAGCAGCGCCCGACAGGGGACAGTTGCTGAAGCTTTCTTT
>NA|TRBJ1-1|TRBV6-1|NA
CASRPLRGNTEAFF
TGTGCCAGCAGGCCCCTTAGGGGGAACACTGAAGCTTTCTTT
>NA|TRBJ2-5|TRBV5-1|NA
CASSFTSGQETQYF
TGCGCCAGCAGCTTCACCAGCGGGCAAGAGACCCAGTACTTC
>TRBD1|TRBJ1-2|TRBV11-2|NA
CASSHPTGDYGYTF
TGTGCCAGCAGCCACCCGACAGGGGACTATGGCTACACCTTC
>NA|TRBJ2-3|TRBV21-1|NA
CASSIGGGLWYADTQYF
TGTGCCAGCAGCATTGGCGGGGGCCTCTGGTACGCAGATACGCAGTATTTT
>NA|TRBJ1-5|TRBV2|once
CASSERDSGPQHF
TGTGCCAGCAGTGAAAGGGACTCGGGGCCCCAGCATTTT
>NA|TRBJ2-3|TRBV6-1|once
CASSRDSGTDTQYF
TGTGCCAGCAGTCGGGACTCTGGTACAGATACGCAGTATTTT
>NA|TRBJ2-5|TRBV5-1|once
CASRIDAGGTQYF
TGCGCCAGCAGAATCGACGCAGGAGGGACCCAGTACTTC
>TRBD1|TRBJ1-6|TRBV7-9|NA
CASSLGTGGDSPLHF
TGTGCCAGCAGCTTGGGGACAGGGGGGGATTCACCCCTCCACTTT
>NA|TRBJ2-2|TRBV27|NA
CASRRATVTGELFF
TGTGCCAGCAGAAGAGCGACAGTTACCGGGGAGCTGTTTTTT
>TRBD2|TRBJ2-7|TRBV5-1|NA
CASSLSTGLAGAEQYF
TGCGCCAGCAGCTTGTCGACGGGACTAGCGGGAGCCGAGCAGTACTTC
>NA|TRBJ1-6|TRBV30|NA
CAWGIRVDSPLHF
TGTGCCTGGGGAATCAGGGTGGATTCACCCCTCCACTTT
>TRBD1|TRBJ1-5|TRBV6-5|NA
CASRTRGQGALAQHF
TGTGCCAGCAGGACCAGGGGACAGGGGGCTCTGGCCCAGCATTTT
>NA|TRBJ1-6|TRBV7-2|NA
CASSSPGGTVDNSPLHF
TGTGCCAGCAGCTCCCCGGGTGGAACGGTGGATAATTCACCCCTCCACTTT
>TRBD1|TRBJ2-2|TRBV5-4|NA
CASSFQGAWTGELFF
TGTGCCAGCAGCTTCCAGGGGGCTTGGACCGGGGAGCTGTTTTTT
>TRBD1|TRBJ1-2|TRBV5-4|once
CASSPDRGQQGYTF
TGTGCCAGCAGCCCGGACAGGGGGCAACAAGGCTACACCTTC
>NA|TRBJ2-1|TRBV30|NA
CAWSAGNNEQFF
TGTGCCTGGAGTGCAGGCAACAATGAGCAGTTCTTC
>TRBD1|TRBJ2-1|TRBV13|NA
CASSPDRGPSNEQFF
TGTGCCAGCAGCCCTGACAGGGGGCCCAGCAATGAGCAGTTCTTC
>NA|TRBJ2-7|TRBV28|NA
CASSFPFIPTANTYEQYF
TGTGCCAGCAGCTTCCCATTTATTCCGACAGCCAATACCTACGAGCAGTACTTC
>NA|TRBJ2-1|TRBV6-1|NA
CASSELSNEQFF
TGTGCCAGCAGTGAACTCAGCAATGAGCAGTTCTTC
>NA|TRBJ2-1|TRBV30|once
CAWSVLGPGEQFF
TGTGCCTGGAGTGTACTGGGGCCTGGGGAGCAGTTCTTC
>NA|TRBJ1-1|TRBV9|NA
CASSVGEFATEAFF
TGTGCCAGCAGCGTTGGGGAGTTCGCCACTGAAGCTTTCTTT
>TRBD1|TRBJ2-1|TRBV28|NA
CASSWDRGNEQFF
TGTGCCAGCAGTTGGGACAGGGGCAATGAGCAGTTCTTC
>TRBD1|TRBJ2-7|TRBV27|once
CASSLFYRGLYEQYF
TGTGCCAGCAGTTTATTCTACAGGGGGCTCTACGAGCAGTACTTC
>NA|TRBJ2-3|TRBV11-3|NA
CASSLVNMDTQYF
TGTGCCAGCAGCTTAGTAAATATGGATACGCAGTATTTT
>NA|TRBJ2-1|TRBV6-1|NA
CASSERSRLGDNEQFF
TGTGCCAGCAGTGAAAGGTCGAGACTAGGGGACAATGAGCAGTTCTTC
>NA|TRBJ1-1|TRBV9|NA
CASSVEPQGTEAFF
TGTGCCAGCAGCGTAGAACCCCAGGGTACTGAAGCTTTCTTT
>TRBD2|TRBJ2-7|TRBV28|once
CASSFLAGQYEQYF
TGTGCCAGCAGTTTTCTAGCGGGACAATACGAGCAGTACTTC